This paragraph covers one TCR beta chain sequence. TCRdb reanalysed the 5' RACE reads using MiXCR and keeps one entry per CDR3 protein. This table holds about 790,000 distinct CDR3 sequences, roughly 18% found once. This entry comes from a study of identical twins. CDR1 and CDR2 (germline): ENHRY, SYGVKD. With 6 bases clipped from V and 3 bases from J, the junction kept 5 bases outside the gene matches. CDR3 size: 15 residues. Another study also made use of these data, one on T cells expressing NK-cell markers. That source adds: HCMV seropositivity marked seven of the eight sequenced donors; one was seronegative. In roughly 6 donors, dominant CD3+CD56+NKG2C+ clones formed roughly 1.0-7.0% of CD8+ cells. The study did not resolve the HCMV specificity of expanded NKG2C+ T cell clones.

Input material: PBMCs. This sequence joins TRBV10-3 and TRBJ2-2; 9 nucleotides line up with TRBD2. The sequence was obtained from a woman aged 18-29 years in good health. The chain's CDR3 is CAIRALAGDTGELFF. CDR3 coding DNA: TGTGCCATCAGAGCCTTAGCGGGGGACACCGGGGAGCTGTTTTTT.